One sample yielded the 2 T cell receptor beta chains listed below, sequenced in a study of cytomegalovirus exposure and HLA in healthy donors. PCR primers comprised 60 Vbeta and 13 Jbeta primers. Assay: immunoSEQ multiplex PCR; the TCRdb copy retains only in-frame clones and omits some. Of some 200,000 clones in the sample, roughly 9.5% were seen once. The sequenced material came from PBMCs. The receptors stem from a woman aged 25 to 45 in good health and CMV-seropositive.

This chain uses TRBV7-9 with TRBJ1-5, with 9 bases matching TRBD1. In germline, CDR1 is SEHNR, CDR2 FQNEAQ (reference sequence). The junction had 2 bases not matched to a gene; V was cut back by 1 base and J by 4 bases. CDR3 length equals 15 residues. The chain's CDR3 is CASSLEGTGNQPQHF. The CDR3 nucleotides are TGTGCCAGCAGCTTAGAAGGGACAGGGAATCAGCCCCAGCATTTT.

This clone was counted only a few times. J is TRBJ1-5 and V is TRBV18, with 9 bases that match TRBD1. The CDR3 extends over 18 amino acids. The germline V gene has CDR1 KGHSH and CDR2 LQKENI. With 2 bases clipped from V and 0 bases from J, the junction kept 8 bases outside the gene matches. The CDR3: CASSPGTGGDFSNQPQHF. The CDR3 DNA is TGTGCCAGCTCACCAGGTACAGGGGGCGACTTTAGCAATCAGCCCCAGCATTTT.